The text below deals with one TCR beta chain. Original processing methods: Cell counts per sample came from amplifying reference gene primers. Profiling relied on immunoSEQ multiplex PCR, and the TCRdb table lists in-frame clones only, not all of them. V, J and clone size derive from that table, while D and trimming were established from the DNA sequence. The profile shows 100,000 to 150,000 clones, 65% to 85% of them singletons. These data come from a study of blood T cell repertoires in COVID-19. J was trimmed by 4 bases and V by 1 base; bases with no gene match: 4. Germline CDR1 reads SGHTA; CDR2 reads FQGNSA. This CDR3 has 14 residues.

Sequences were obtained from peripheral blood. This clonotype originated in a woman of 80 years or more with acute or convalescent COVID-19. The chain joins TRBV7-2 to TRBJ2-7; the match to TRBD1 covers 7 bases. The DNA of the CDR3 is TGTGCCAGCAGCTTAGTAACAGGGGAATACGAGCAGTACTTC. Amino acid sequence: CASSLVTGEYEQYF.